A selection of T cell receptor beta chains follows, all from one sample in a study of neurological immune-mediated disorders. TCRdb used MiXCR to reprocess the 5' RACE reads, holding one entry per CDR3 protein. This repertoire shows about 55,000 distinct CDR3 sequences, 3.6% found once; its top ten account for 1.5% to 2%. Specimen: PBMCs. These receptors came from a man aged 25-45 years with multiple sclerosis. The CDR3 runs from the conserved cysteine through the conserved F or W. D genes are given only for firm matches. Not all rows give a size; the values are once, few, many and, for expanded clones, a class.

>TRBV7-2|TRBJ2-2|many|NA
TGTGCCAGCAGCTTAGAAACGCTACCGAACACCGGGGAGCTGTTTTTT
CASSLETLPNTGELFF
>TRBV5-1|TRBJ2-1|NA|TRBD2
TGCGCCAGCAGCCTTTCGGGCGGGCTAGCGGGAGTAGTTCAGTTCTTC
CASSLSGGLAGVVQFF
>TRBV7-2|TRBJ1-1|many|TRBD1
TGTGCCAGCAGCTTAGCGACAGGGGAAGCTTTCTTT
CASSLATGEAFF
>TRBV5-1|TRBJ2-3|many|TRBD1
TGCGCCAGCAGCTTGCGGGGACAGGGCGGAGGGACAGATACGCAGTATTTT
CASSLRGQGGGTDTQYF
>TRBV29-1|TRBJ2-2|NA|TRBD1
TGCAGCGGGACAGGGACTAACACCGGGGAGCTGTTTTTT
CSGTGTNTGELFF
>TRBV6-5|TRBJ1-2|many|NA
TGTGCCAGCAGAAACCAGGGGCCCTATGGCTACACCTTC
CASRNQGPYGYTF
>TRBV18|TRBJ1-2|NA|NA
TGTGCCAGCTCACCAGATTCCAGCTATGGCTACACCTTC
CASSPDSSYGYTF
>TRBV10-3|TRBJ1-1|many|NA
TGTGCCATCAGTGAAGGACAGTTGAACACTGAAGCTTTCTTT
CAISEGQLNTEAFF
>TRBV9|TRBJ2-1|NA|TRBD2
TGTGCCAGCAGCATTAGCGGGAGTTCCTACAATGAGCAGTTCTTC
CASSISGSSYNEQFF
>TRBV5-1|TRBJ2-5|many|TRBD2
TGCGCCAGCAGCGCGGGGGGACGGGAGACCCAGTACTTC
CASSAGGRETQYF